These 23 T cell receptor beta chains came from one sample sequenced in a study of regulatory T cells in long-lasting Graves disease. HTBI primers from iRepertoire and Arm-PCR of CDR3 regions yielded the TCR beta libraries. TCRdb ran MiXCR on the multiplex PCR reads and lists one entry per CDR3 protein. Here the sample spans about 620,000 distinct CDR3 sequences, 16% being singletons. Time point noted: newly diagnosed GD, antithyroid drugs for less than 3 months. TCR sequences were obtained from RNA taken from PBMCs. These data were also reused for a study on T cells in Graves' hyperthyroidism and ophthalmopathy.

The sample consisted of peripheral blood mononuclear cells (PBMCs), taken at new diagnosis, from a patient treated with antithyroid drugs. The receptors come from a woman between 25 and 40 years old with Graves disease.

As for this clonotype: Being one base from a much bigger clone, this may be a read error. V and J are TRBV6-1 and TRBJ2-1; 7 bases are shared with TRBD2. Unmatched junction bases numbered 12, after V lost 7 bases and J lost 0 bases. Germline assignment: CDR1 MNHNS and CDR2 SASEGT. CDR3 size: 17 residues. CDR3 coding DNA: TGTGCCAGCAAACTCGTGGGGGGGACCTACTCCTACAATGAGCAGTTCTTC. Amino acids: CASKLVGGTYSYNEQFF.

This rearrangement joins TRBV6-1 to TRBJ1-3; D is unclear. V gave up 7 bases and J gave up 0 bases, with 7 bases separating them. CDR1 MNHNS and CDR2 SASEGT come from the germline V gene. The CDR3 length is 13 residues. CDR3 nucleotides: TGTGCCAGCAAGGTGACCTCTGGAAACACCATATATTTT. Amino acid sequence: CASKVTSGNTIYF.

This clonotype was seen only a few times. The chain employs TRBV20-1 and TRBJ2-3; a weak D match, TRBD2 (5 bases). The CDR3 has 14 residues. Trimming pared 5 bases from V and 0 bases from J, leaving 12 bases between. Germline V gene lookup returns CDR1 DFQATT and CDR2 SNEGSKA (reference sequence). CDR3 protein: CSALALPSTDTQYF. CDR3 bases: TGCAGTGCTTTAGCGTTACCTAGCACAGATACGCAGTATTTT.

In this sample, this clonotype turned up many times. This chain joins TRBV2 and TRBJ2-1; D is possibly TRBD2 (5 bases). The length of the CDR3 is 11 residues. Trimming took 6 bases from V and 12 from J, leaving 12 bases between them. The germline V gene encodes CDR1 SNHLY and CDR2 FYNNEI. CDR3 protein: CASSRERRQFF. CDR3 nucleotides: TGTGCCAGCAGCCGGGAACGTAGGCAGTTCTTC.

The chain recombines TRBV12-3 or TRBV12-4 with TRBJ1-6; D not certain. V lost 2 bases, J lost 7 bases, and 12 bases lay in between. The CDR3 extends over 15 amino acids. The CDR3: CASSLSQGRNSPLHF. The CDR3 bases are TGTGCCAGCAGTTTATCTCAAGGTAGAAATTCACCCCTCCACTTT.

This clonotype was recorded a few times. The chain recombines TRBV6-2 or TRBV6-3 with TRBJ2-2, with D unclear. V lost 7 bases to trimming and J lost 5 bases, with 11 bases between them. The germline gives CDR1 MNHEY, CDR2 SVGEGT. This CDR3 comprises 13 residues. Here the CDR3 reads CASTAAETGELFF. The CDR3 DNA follows: TGTGCCAGCACGGCGGCTGAGACCGGGGAGCTGTTTTTT.

The rearrangement links TRBV4-1 to TRBJ2-1, with 8 bases identical to TRBD2. Trimming removed 1 base from V and 4 bases from J; junction bases left unmatched: 3. CDR1 and CDR2 (germline): MGHRA, YSYEKL. The CDR3 spans 15 residues. CDR3 sequence: CASSQVPSGYNEQFF. Here the CDR3 DNA reads TGCGCCAGCAGCCAAGTCCCTAGCGGGTACAATGAGCAGTTCTTC.

The table lists this clonotype with many counts. The J gene is TRBJ2-1, the V gene TRBV11-1, with 9 bases fitting TRBD2. The CDR3 is 16 amino acids. J lost 8 bases, V lost 1 base, and 9 bases had no gene match. In germline, CDR1 is SGHAT, CDR2 FQDESV (reference sequence). The chain's CDR3 is CASSLVPSGGRDEQFF. The CDR3 DNA reads TGTGCCAGCAGCTTAGTCCCCAGCGGGGGGAGGGATGAGCAGTTCTTC.

There are many counts of this clonotype. The genes are TRBV25-1 and TRBJ1-2, with D hard to call. With 4 bases removed from V and 4 bases from J, the gap between germline ends came to 13 bases. This CDR3 contains 14 residues. The germline V gene has CDR1 MGHDK and CDR2 SYGVNS. For the CDR3, the DNA is TGTGCCAGCAGTGCGTTCAGTGTAGGCTATGGCTACACCTTC. Translation gives CASSAFSVGYGYTF.

This clonotype was found many times. The chain joins TRBV27 to TRBJ1-1, with 8 bases lining up with TRBD1. The CDR3 has 13 residues. V lost 6 bases and J lost 4; bases outside the gene matches: 4. The germline V gene encodes CDR1 MNHEY and CDR2 SMNVEV (reference sequence). CDR3 residues: CASRRTGSTEAFF. DNA of the CDR3: TGTGCCAGCAGACGGACAGGGAGCACTGAAGCTTTCTTT.

In its sample, this clonotype was seen many times. The rearrangement links TRBV28 to TRBJ1-6; 7 bases are a match to TRBD1. V shed 5 bases and J 6 bases; nucleotides not matched to a gene: 7. The CDR3 is 15 amino acids. Germline V CDR1 and CDR2: MDHEN, SYDVKM. The CDR3 is CASSPSDRFNSPLHF. Written as DNA, the CDR3 is TGTGCCAGCAGTCCATCGGACAGGTTTAATTCACCCCTCCACTTT.

V gene TRBV6-1 combines with J gene TRBJ2-2, with 7 bases lining up with TRBD1. The germline V gene encodes CDR1 MNHNS and CDR2 SASEGT. The V and J ends lost 2 bases and 10 bases, in that order; junction bases with no gene match: 4. This CDR3 spans 13 amino acids. The CDR3 loop reads CASSETDRKELFF. As DNA, the CDR3 is TGTGCCAGCAGTGAAACGGACAGGAAGGAGCTGTTTTTT.

This clonotype appeared many times. The chain is built from TRBV6-2 or TRBV6-3 and TRBJ2-1, with a possible D match to TRBD2 (5 bases). V gave up 0 bases and J gave up 5 bases, with 23 bases separating them. Per germline, CDR1 MNHEY and CDR2 SVGEGT. The CDR3 sequence is 19 residues long. CDR3 in amino acids: CASSYSHPTAATHDNEQFF. In DNA form, the CDR3 reads TGTGCCAGCAGTTACTCGCACCCTACAGCGGCTACCCACGACAATGAGCAGTTCTTC.

This clonotype was detected a few times. The V and J genes are TRBV7-9 and TRBJ1-2; TRBD1 agrees at 10 bases. The length of the CDR3 is 16 residues. Per germline, CDR1 SEHNR and CDR2 FQNEAQ (reference sequence). Trimming at V came to 5 bases and at J to 7 bases, leaving 13 bases not matched to a gene. CDR3 in amino acids: CASSARDRGISGGYTF. DNA of the CDR3: TGTGCCAGCAGCGCCCGGGACAGGGGAATTTCGGGTGGCTACACCTTC.

At least ten counts were recorded for this clonotype. The chain couples TRBV20-1 to TRBJ2-7; no reliable D call. V lost 3 bases, J lost 3 bases, and 15 bases lay in between. From germline, CDR1 is DFQATT and CDR2 SNEGSKA (reference sequence). There are 14 residues in the CDR3. The CDR3, as DNA: TGCAGTGCTAGGGGTTTCTCCCTCATCTACGAGCAGTACTTC. Amino acids: CSARGFSLIYEQYF.

This clonotype was recorded many times. The chain carries TRBV28 and TRBJ2-5; D is undetermined. Germline-derived CDR1 and CDR2 are MDHEN and SYDVKM. The V end lost 8 bases, the J end lost 9 bases, and 4 bases lay between the germline ends. This CDR3 is 8 amino acids long. CDR3 sequence (DNA): TGTGCCAGCGGGCCCCAGTACTTC. It codes for CASGPQYF.

This clonotype has ten or more counts. The CDR3 loop is CSAHGQGNTDTQYF. CDR3 DNA: TGCAGCGCCCATGGACAGGGAAACACAGATACGCAGTATTTT. This chain uses TRBV20-1 with TRBJ2-3; 8 bases are a match to TRBD1. The length of the CDR3 is 14 residues. CDR1 DFQATT and CDR2 SNEGSKA come from the germline V gene (reference sequence).

This clonotype was seen many times. Here the CDR3 reads CSVPGTIEAFF. The CDR3 DNA reads TGCAGCGTTCCCGGGACAATTGAAGCTTTCTTT. The genes are TRBV29-1 and TRBJ1-1; a weak D match, TRBD1 (6 bases). The CDR3 runs to 11 residues. CDR1 is SQVTM and CDR2 is ANQGSEA in the germline V gene. Trimming cost V 5 bases and J 7 bases, with 11 bases left between them. The full variable domain, with the rest looked up from reference TRBV29-1 and TRBJ1-1, is SAVISQKPSRDICQRGTSLTIQCQVDSQVTMMFWYRQQPGQSLTLIATANQGSEATYESGFVIDKFPISRPNLTFSTLTVSNMSPEDSSIYLCSVPGTIEAFFGQGTRLTVV.

This clonotype was found many times. V is TRBV5-1 and J is TRBJ2-7, with TRBD1 as a possible D gene (5 bases). Deletions cut 7 bases from V and 1 base from J, with 12 bases between. The CDR3 covers 13 residues. CDR1 SGHRS and CDR2 YFSETQ come from the germline V gene. For the CDR3, the DNA is TGCGCCAGCCAGGGTTTAAGGTCCTACGAGCAGTACTTC. Translated: CASQGLRSYEQYF.

This clonotype was recorded many times. The chain has TRBV11-2 and TRBJ1-4; the D is unclear. V lost 5 bases and J 3 bases, leaving 13 bases between the germline ends. Germline V gives CDR1 SGHAT, CDR2 FQNNGV. CDR3 length equals 15 residues. CDR3 bases: TGTGCCAGCAGCCTCCGCTTGGCGCCTAATGAAAAACTGTTTTTT. This gives the protein CASSLRLAPNEKLFF.

The chain couples TRBV6-1 to TRBJ1-6, with a tentative D call TRBD1 (5 bases). With 5 bases removed from V and 2 bases from J, the gap between germline ends came to 7 bases. The CDR3 is made up of 14 amino acids. Per the germline V gene, CDR1 is MNHNS and CDR2 is SASEGT. CDR3 in amino acids: CASSMGPYNSPLHF. CDR3 coding DNA: TGTGCCAGCAGTATGGGACCCTATAATTCACCCCTCCACTTT.

This clonotype was counted at least ten times. The genes are TRBV28 and TRBJ1-2, with D tentatively TRBD1 (6 bases). The CDR3 runs 13 residues. V lost 6 bases and J lost 3, with 11 bases in between. Germline lookup yields CDR1 MDHEN and CDR2 SYDVKM. CDR3 DNA sequence: TGTGCCAGCAGCAACAGGGCTTACTATGGCTACACCTTC. It specifies CASSNRAYYGYTF.

This chain connects TRBV5-1 to TRBJ2-7; 7 bases agree with TRBD2. After removal of 4 bases from V and 3 bases from J, the junction contained 10 bases not matched to a gene. CDR3 length equals 15 residues. Per germline, CDR1 SGHRS and CDR2 YFSETQ. CDR3 region: CASSVRLAENYEQYF. DNA of the CDR3: TGCGCCAGCAGCGTACGACTAGCAGAAAACTACGAGCAGTACTTC.